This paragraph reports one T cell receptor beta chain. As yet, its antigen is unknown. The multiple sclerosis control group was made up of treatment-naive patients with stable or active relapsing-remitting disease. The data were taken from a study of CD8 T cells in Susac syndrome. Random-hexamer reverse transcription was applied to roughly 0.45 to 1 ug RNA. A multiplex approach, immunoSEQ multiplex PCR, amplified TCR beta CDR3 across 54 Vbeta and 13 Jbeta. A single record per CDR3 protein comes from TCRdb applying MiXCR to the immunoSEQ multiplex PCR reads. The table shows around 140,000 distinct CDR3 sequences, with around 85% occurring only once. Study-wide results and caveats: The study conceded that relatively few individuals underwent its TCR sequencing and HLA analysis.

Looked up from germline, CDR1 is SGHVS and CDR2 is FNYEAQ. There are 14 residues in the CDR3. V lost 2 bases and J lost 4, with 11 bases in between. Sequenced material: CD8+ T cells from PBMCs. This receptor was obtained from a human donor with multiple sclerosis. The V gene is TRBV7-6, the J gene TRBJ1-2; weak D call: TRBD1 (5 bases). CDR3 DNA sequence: TGTGCCAGCAGCTTACAGGGACCTCTCTATGGCTACACCTTC. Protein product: CASSLQGPLYGYTF. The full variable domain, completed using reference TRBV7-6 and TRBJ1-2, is GAGVSQSPRYKVTKRGQDVALRCDPISGHVSLYWYRQALGQGPEFLTYFNYEAQQDKSGLPNDRFSAERPEGSISTLTIQRTEQRDSAMYRCASSLQGPLYGYTFGSGTRLTVV.